The rows below give T cell receptor beta chains drawn from one sample of a study of cytotoxic CD8 clonotypes in ibrutinib-treated CLL. TCRdb's copy holds only in-frame clones and misses some; the assay was immunoSEQ multiplex PCR. The sample yields some 200,000 clones, 72% seen once. The material sequenced was PBMCs, taken after 24 months of ibrutinib treatment. Receptor source: a human donor with chronic lymphocytic leukemia. Each CDR3 is given with its conserved first and last residue. The D gene is left open where the match is weak. Rows may omit the clone size; those that give it use once, few, many or a size class.

clone size: few
J gene: TRBJ2-3
V gene: TRBV27
D gene: TRBD2
CDR3 DNA: TGTGCCAGCAGTCATCGCCAGACTAGCGGGACAGATACGCAGTATTTT
CDR3 protein: CASSHRQTSGTDTQYF

clone size: few
J gene: TRBJ2-3
V gene: TRBV9
D gene: TRBD2
CDR3 DNA: TGTGCCAGCAGCGTACGCGGGAGGGTGGGCACAGATACGCAGTATTTT
CDR3 protein: CASSVRGRVGTDTQYF

clone size: -
J gene: TRBJ2-5
V gene: TRBV2
D gene: -
CDR3 DNA: TGTGCCAGCAGTGAAGCGCTTGGGGGACACCGCCAAGAGACCCAGTACTTC
CDR3 protein: CASSEALGGHRQETQYF

clone size: -
J gene: TRBJ2-7
V gene: TRBV27
D gene: TRBD2
CDR3 DNA: TGTGCCAGCAGTCCCCCGGGGAGGGAGGACGAGCAGTACTTC
CDR3 protein: CASSPPGREDEQYF

clone size: -
J gene: TRBJ2-7
V gene: TRBV19
D gene: -
CDR3 DNA: TGTGCCAGTAGTTCGGGCCGGGGCTACGAGCAGTACTTC
CDR3 protein: CASSSGRGYEQYF

clone size: -
J gene: TRBJ2-7
V gene: TRBV20-1
D gene: -
CDR3 DNA: TGCAGTGCTAGAACTCTCAACGAGCAGTACTTC
CDR3 protein: CSARTLNEQYF

clone size: -
J gene: TRBJ2-1
V gene: TRBV6-5
D gene: TRBD2
CDR3 DNA: TGTGCCAGCATCCGCGGACTAGCGGGAGCCCATGAGCAGTTCTTC
CDR3 protein: CASIRGLAGAHEQFF

clone size: -
J gene: TRBJ2-7
V gene: TRBV6-6
D gene: TRBD1
CDR3 DNA: TGTGCCAGCAGTTTTACGGGACAGAGGTCCTACGAGCAGTACTTC
CDR3 protein: CASSFTGQRSYEQYF

clone size: -
J gene: TRBJ2-3
V gene: TRBV25-1
D gene: -
CDR3 DNA: TGTGCCAGCAGTGGGACATCTAGCACAGATACGCAGTATTTT
CDR3 protein: CASSGTSSTDTQYF

clone size: -
J gene: TRBJ1-2
V gene: TRBV19
D gene: TRBD1
CDR3 DNA: TGTGCCAGTAGGTCCGGACAGGGGGCGAACTATGGCTACACCTTC
CDR3 protein: CASRSGQGANYGYTF

clone size: -
J gene: TRBJ2-1
V gene: TRBV13
D gene: TRBD1
CDR3 DNA: TGTGCCAGCAGCCCAGGACAGGGAGCAAGGAACAATGAGCAGTTCTTC
CDR3 protein: CASSPGQGARNNEQFF

clone size: few
J gene: TRBJ1-4
V gene: TRBV19
D gene: TRBD1
CDR3 DNA: TGTGCCAGTAGTATCGACAGGGCCCATGAAAAACTGTTTTTT
CDR3 protein: CASSIDRAHEKLFF

clone size: -
J gene: TRBJ2-7
V gene: TRBV19
D gene: -
CDR3 DNA: TGTGCCAGTAGTCGAGGAACTACCTACGAGCAGTACTTC
CDR3 protein: CASSRGTTYEQYF

clone size: few
J gene: TRBJ1-2
V gene: TRBV6-5
D gene: -
CDR3 DNA: TGTGCCAGCAGTCCCAGGGGATTCTATGGCTACACCTTC
CDR3 protein: CASSPRGFYGYTF

clone size: -
J gene: TRBJ1-2
V gene: TRBV27
D gene: -
CDR3 DNA: TGTGCCAGCAGTTTAGGGGGCTACTATGGCTACACCTTC
CDR3 protein: CASSLGGYYGYTF

clone size: -
J gene: TRBJ1-3
V gene: TRBV5-1
D gene: -
CDR3 DNA: TGCGCCAGCAGTTTAGAATTCGGCTCTGGAAACACCATATATTTT
CDR3 protein: CASSLEFGSGNTIYF

clone size: few
J gene: TRBJ1-1
V gene: TRBV10-3
D gene: -
CDR3 DNA: TGTGCCATCAGTGATTGGAACACTGAAGCTTTCTTT
CDR3 protein: CAISDWNTEAFF

clone size: -
J gene: TRBJ1-2
V gene: TRBV4-1
D gene: TRBD1
CDR3 DNA: TGCGCCAGCAGCCCCGGGACAGGGACTAACTATGGCTACACCTTC
CDR3 protein: CASSPGTGTNYGYTF

clone size: -
J gene: TRBJ2-6
V gene: TRBV15
D gene: -
CDR3 DNA: TGTGCCACCAGCGTTCACGCAGGCTCTGGGGCCAACGTCCTGACTTTC
CDR3 protein: CATSVHAGSGANVLTF

clone size: few
J gene: TRBJ2-6
V gene: TRBV4-2
D gene: -
CDR3 DNA: TGTGCCAGCAGCCAACCACCCTCTGCCTGGTCTGGGGCCAACGTCCTGACTTTC
CDR3 protein: CASSQPPSAWSGANVLTF

clone size: few
J gene: TRBJ2-7
V gene: TRBV5-1
D gene: TRBD1
CDR3 DNA: TGCGCCAGCAGTGATACAGGGGTCCACGAGCAGTACTTC
CDR3 protein: CASSDTGVHEQYF

clone size: -
J gene: TRBJ2-7
V gene: TRBV7-2
D gene: TRBD2
CDR3 DNA: TGTGCCAGCAGCCTTAGCGGGACGACATTTTACGAGCAGTACTTC
CDR3 protein: CASSLSGTTFYEQYF

clone size: -
J gene: TRBJ2-1
V gene: TRBV2
D gene: TRBD2
CDR3 DNA: TGTGCCAGCAGGCTTCTAGCGGGAGTTGAGAGTGAGCAGTTCTTC
CDR3 protein: CASRLLAGVESEQFF

clone size: once
J gene: TRBJ1-1
V gene: TRBV2
D gene: -
CDR3 DNA: TGTGCCAGCAGAGACCCGGGGCACGAGAACACTGAAGCTTTCTTT
CDR3 protein: CASRDPGHENTEAFF

clone size: -
J gene: TRBJ2-3
V gene: TRBV4-3
D gene: -
CDR3 DNA: TGCGCCAGCAGCCAAGACCCTTGGACAGCAGATACGCAGTATTTT
CDR3 protein: CASSQDPWTADTQYF

clone size: -
J gene: TRBJ1-3
V gene: TRBV5-1
D gene: -
CDR3 DNA: TGCGCCAGCAGCCCGGATCGGGGGGTTACTGGAAACACCATATATTTT
CDR3 protein: CASSPDRGVTGNTIYF

clone size: once
J gene: TRBJ2-1
V gene: TRBV6-5
D gene: TRBD2
CDR3 DNA: TGTGCCAGCTTGCCTAGCGGGAGGAGGAACAATGAGCAGTTCTTC
CDR3 protein: CASLPSGRRNNEQFF

clone size: -
J gene: TRBJ2-3
V gene: TRBV5-6
D gene: -
CDR3 DNA: TGTGCCAGCAGTTCGACGAGGGAGCCCTTCGAGGATACGCAGTATTTT
CDR3 protein: CASSSTREPFEDTQYF

clone size: once
J gene: TRBJ2-1
V gene: TRBV7-9
D gene: TRBD1
CDR3 DNA: TGTGCCAGCAGCTGGGACAGGGGCGCCTCGGTAGGGAATGAGCAGTTCTTC
CDR3 protein: CASSWDRGASVGNEQFF

clone size: -
J gene: TRBJ1-5
V gene: TRBV27
D gene: -
CDR3 DNA: TGTGCCAGCAGTTTCGTACGTTATAGCAATCAGCCCCAGCATTTT
CDR3 protein: CASSFVRYSNQPQHF